This is a list of T cell receptor beta chains from one sample in a study of cytomegalovirus exposure and HLA in healthy donors. TCRdb keeps only in-frame clones here, not all; method: immunoSEQ multiplex PCR. The sample yields about 140,000 clones, roughly three quarters seen once. Sequenced: PBMCs. The origin of the receptors is a woman aged 45-65 years in good health and CMV-seronegative. The CDR3 runs from the conserved cysteine through the conserved F or W. The D gene is left open where the match is weak. Clone size appears in some rows only: once, few, many, or a class for an expanded clone.

abundance	j_gene	d_gene	v_gene	CDR3nt	CDR3aa
-	TRBJ2-3	-	TRBV5-1	TGCGCCAGCAGCTTGGCCGGGGGGCTGAGCACAGATACGCAGTATTTT	CASSLAGGLSTDTQYF
-	TRBJ1-1	-	TRBV19	TGTGCCAGTAGTAGGGTTGGAGACACTGAAGCTTTCTTT	CASSRVGDTEAFF
few	TRBJ1-5	-	TRBV6-6	TGTGCCAGCAGTTACTCGACCAGGGATAGCAATCAGCCCCAGCATTTT	CASSYSTRDSNQPQHF
-	TRBJ1-2	TRBD1	TRBV5-1	TGCGCCAGCAGCTTGACAGGGGGAAAAGGCTATGGCTACACCTTC	CASSLTGGKGYGYTF
-	TRBJ1-5	-	TRBV10-2	TGCGCCAGCAGTGAGTCAGGGGTTAATCAGCCCCAGCATTTT	CASSESGVNQPQHF
few	TRBJ2-1	TRBD2	TRBV7-6	TGTGCCAGCAGCTTAGGACTAGCGGGGGCCGATGAGCAGTTCTTC	CASSLGLAGADEQFF
-	TRBJ2-7	-	TRBV7-8	TGTGCCAACAGCTCCACCCTTGGGGGGGCGGGGGAGCAGTACTTC	CANSSTLGGAGEQYF
-	TRBJ2-5	TRBD2	TRBV7-8	TGTGCCAGCAGCTCCCGCGGGGGAATCCAAGAGACCCAGTACTTC	CASSSRGGIQETQYF
few	TRBJ1-2	TRBD1	TRBV7-8	TGTGCCAGCAGCTCAGGACAGGGGGCGTACTATGGCTACACCTTC	CASSSGQGAYYGYTF
-	TRBJ1-3	TRBD1	TRBV5-5	TGTGCCAGCAGCTTAATGCACGGGACAGGGTCTGGAAACACCATATATTTT	CASSLMHGTGSGNTIYF
-	TRBJ1-4	-	TRBV28	TGTGCCATCGGGCCGGGGTGGGCAACTAATGAAAAACTGTTTTTT	CAIGPGWATNEKLFF
-	TRBJ1-6	-	TRBV27	TGTGCCAGCGGGTTCCCAGGGATGGATTCACCCCTCCACTTT	CASGFPGMDSPLHF
-	TRBJ2-7	TRBD2	TRBV2	TGTGCCAGCAGTGAATCCCTACTAGCGGGGGGTGCCTACGAGCAGTACTTC	CASSESLLAGGAYEQYF
-	TRBJ2-1	TRBD2	TRBV18	TGTGCCAGCTCACGGAGCGGGGACTACAATGAGCAGTTCTTC	CASSRSGDYNEQFF
-	TRBJ1-2	-	TRBV9	TGTGCCAGCAGCGCGGCCAGGGGAATCAACTATGGCTACACCTTC	CASSAARGINYGYTF
-	TRBJ1-5	TRBD1	TRBV7-2	TGTGCCAGCAGCTCGACAGGGGGCGCTCAGCCCCAGCATTTT	CASSSTGGAQPQHF
-	TRBJ2-7	TRBD1	TRBV30	TGTGCCTGGACCCCGGACAGGGGAATCCCCTACGAGCAGTACTTC	CAWTPDRGIPYEQYF
-	TRBJ2-3	TRBD1	TRBV6-5	TGTGCCAGCAGCTACAGGGGGCGAAGGACAGATACGCAGTATTTT	CASSYRGRRTDTQYF
once	TRBJ1-1	TRBD1	TRBV5-1	TGCGCCAGCAGCGCACAAAGACAGGGGGGCACTGAAGCTTTCTTT	CASSAQRQGGTEAFF
-	TRBJ2-6	-	TRBV28	TGTGCCAGCAGTCCCGACACCTCTGGGGCCAACGTCCTGACTTTC	CASSPDTSGANVLTF
-	TRBJ1-5	TRBD1	TRBV19	TGTGCCAGTCACGGGACAGGGGGTTTCTATAGCAATCAGCCCCAGCATTTT	CASHGTGGFYSNQPQHF
-	TRBJ2-1	-	TRBV27	TGTGCCAGCAGTTTTAGCGCCTACAATGAGCAGTTCTTC	CASSFSAYNEQFF
-	TRBJ2-1	TRBD1	TRBV29-1	TGCAGCGTCGCTCGCACGACAGGGGTTGATGAGCAGTTCTTC	CSVARTTGVDEQFF
-	TRBJ1-1	TRBD1	TRBV10-2	TGCGCCAGTCGGACAGGCCCTGAAGCTTTCTTT	CASRTGPEAFF
few	TRBJ2-1	-	TRBV28	TGTGCCAGCCGGTCCCCAGGGTCCTACAATGAGCAGTTCTTC	CASRSPGSYNEQFF
-	TRBJ1-5	-	TRBV2	TGTGCCAGCAGTGAGGGTCGGAGGGGACAGCCCCAGCATTTT	CASSEGRRGQPQHF
-	TRBJ2-5	TRBD1	TRBV10-3	TGTGCCATCAGAGAGACCGGGACAGGAGTACAAGAGACCCAGTACTTC	CAIRETGTGVQETQYF
-	TRBJ2-3	-	TRBV5-6	TGTGCCAGCAGCTCGGGGGAGACAGTTGGAGAGACGCAGTATTTT	CASSSGETVGETQYF
-	TRBJ2-5	-	TRBV15	TGTGCCACCAGCAGAGACAGGCACCAAGAGACCCAGTACTTC	CATSRDRHQETQYF
-	TRBJ1-6	-	TRBV4-1	TGCGCCAGCAGCCAAGTGGGGAGGGGAAAGGATTCACCCCTCCACTTT	CASSQVGRGKDSPLHF
once	TRBJ1-3	-	TRBV7-2	TGTGCCAGCAGCGGAGACGGTCTCTCTGGAAACACCATATATTTT	CASSGDGLSGNTIYF
-	TRBJ2-2	TRBD1	TRBV25-1	TGTGCCAGCCCCGGGCGACAGGGGGCCAACACCGGGGAGCTGTTTTTT	CASPGRQGANTGELFF
-	TRBJ2-1	-	TRBV4-3	TGCGCCAGCAGCCTCATGATTCTAGCGTACAACTCCTACAATGAGCAGTTCTTC	CASSLMILAYNSYNEQFF
few	TRBJ2-3	TRBD2	TRBV19	TGTGCCAGTAGTATAGGAGGGGCGGGGGGCACCACAGATACGCAGTATTTT	CASSIGGAGGTTDTQYF
once	TRBJ1-5	-	TRBV27	TGTGCCAGCAGCTACGGACTGTCTCATCAGCCCCAGCATTTT	CASSYGLSHQPQHF
-	TRBJ1-1	-	TRBV10-3	TGTGCCATCAGCGCCCAGGGACACCCGAACACTGAAGCTTTCTTT	CAISAQGHPNTEAFF
-	TRBJ2-2	TRBD1	TRBV2	TGTGCCAGCAGTAAAACCCGGGACAGGGCTATGACCGGGGAGCTGTTTTTT	CASSKTRDRAMTGELFF
-	TRBJ1-2	-	TRBV4-3	TGCGCCAGCAGCCAAGGTCCGGGAGCTAACTATGGCTACACCTTC	CASSQGPGANYGYTF
once	TRBJ2-2	TRBD2	TRBV9	TGTGCCAGCAGCCCCTTAGCGGGGGGGCGATCCGGGGAGCTGTTTTTT	CASSPLAGGRSGELFF
few	TRBJ1-2	TRBD1	TRBV6-1	TGTGCCAGCAGTGAAGCTTTCCTGACAGGGGCCTTCCCTAACTATGGCTACACCTTC	CASSEAFLTGAFPNYGYTF
-	TRBJ2-2	-	TRBV2	TGTGCCAGCAGTGATCAGGGGAAAAACACCGGGGAGCTGTTTTTT	CASSDQGKNTGELFF
few	TRBJ1-1	-	TRBV11-2	TGTGCCAGCAGCCCCTATTTTGGCTCAGGGGTCGGGACTGAAGCTTTCTTT	CASSPYFGSGVGTEAFF
-	TRBJ1-3	-	TRBV5-1	TGCGCCAGCGGCACCTCTGGTCCTGGAAACACCATATATTTT	CASGTSGPGNTIYF
-	TRBJ2-2	-	TRBV7-2	TGTGCCAGCAGCGCAAGTACGCTGAGGACCGGGGAGCTGTTTTTT	CASSASTLRTGELFF
-	TRBJ1-1	-	TRBV27	TGTGCCAGCAGTATTCAGGTTTCCACTGAAGCTTTCTTT	CASSIQVSTEAFF
-	TRBJ2-3	TRBD2	TRBV6-6	TGTGCCAGCAGTTACCCTAGCGGGGGTTTAGATACGCAGTATTTT	CASSYPSGGLDTQYF
-	TRBJ2-5	-	TRBV28	TGTGCCAGCAGTTCCGTCAAGGGGGAGACGGAGACCCAGTACTTC	CASSSVKGETETQYF
-	TRBJ2-4	-	TRBV2	TGTGCCACCACAGGAGACCTAGCCAAAAACATTCAGTACTTC	CATTGDLAKNIQYF
-	TRBJ2-5	-	TRBV5-1	TGCGCCAGCAGCTTGGTACGCGGAGGCTTGTACCAAGAGACCCAGTACTTC	CASSLVRGGLYQETQYF
-	TRBJ1-3	TRBD1	TRBV30	TGTGCCTGGAGTGTACCAATGGGACAGGCTGGAAACACCATATATTTT	CAWSVPMGQAGNTIYF
few	TRBJ1-1	TRBD1	TRBV4-1	TGCGCCAGCAGTAAAGGGGGCGTGAACACTGAAGCTTTCTTT	CASSKGGVNTEAFF
-	TRBJ2-7	TRBD2	TRBV30	TGTGCCTGGGAGCAGACTAGCGGGGGAAGAGAGCAGTACTTC	CAWEQTSGGREQYF